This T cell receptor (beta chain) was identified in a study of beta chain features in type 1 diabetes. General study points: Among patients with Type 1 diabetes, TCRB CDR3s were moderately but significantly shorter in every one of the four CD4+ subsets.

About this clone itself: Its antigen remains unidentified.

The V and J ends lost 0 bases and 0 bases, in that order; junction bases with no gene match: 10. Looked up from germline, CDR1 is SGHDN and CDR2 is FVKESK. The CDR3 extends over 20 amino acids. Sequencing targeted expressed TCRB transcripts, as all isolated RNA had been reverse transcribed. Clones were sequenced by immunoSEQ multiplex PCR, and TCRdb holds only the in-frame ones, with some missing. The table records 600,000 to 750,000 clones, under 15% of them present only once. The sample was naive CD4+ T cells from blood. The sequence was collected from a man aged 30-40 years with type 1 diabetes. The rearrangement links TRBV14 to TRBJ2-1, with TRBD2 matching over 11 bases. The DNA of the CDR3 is TGTGCCAGCAGCCAAGATTGGGCTAGCGGGGGGTGGTTCTCCTACAATGAGCAGTTCTTC. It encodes CASSQDWASGGWFSYNEQFF.